Below, 9 T cell receptor beta chains from the same sample are listed, as sequenced in a study of CD8 T cells in Susac syndrome. cDNA came from about 0.5 to 1 ug RNA primed by random hexamers. TCRdb redid the calling of the immunoSEQ multiplex PCR reads with MiXCR, one entry per CDR3 protein. Of approximately 120,000 distinct CDR3 sequences in the sample, around 95% were seen once. The sequenced sample was CD4+ T cells from PBMCs. The source is a human donor in good health.

The chain employs TRBV5-1 and TRBJ2-5, with a possible D match to TRBD1 (5 bases). CDR1 is SGHRS and CDR2 is YFSETQ in the germline V gene. The CDR3 has 12 residues. V dropped 4 bases and J dropped 3 bases, with 7 bases sitting between them. The CDR3 region is CASSGAEETQYF. CDR3 in DNA: TGCGCCAGCAGCGGGGCCGAAGAGACCCAGTACTTC.

This chain links TRBV18 with TRBJ1-5; maybe TRBD1 (6 bases). Trimming stripped 6 bases from V and 3 bases from J, with 12 bases between. Germline values: CDR1 KGHSH, CDR2 LQKENI. The CDR3 totals 14 residues. The CDR3 protein is CASSLQGNNQPQHF. CDR3 bases: TGTGCCAGCTCCCTACAGGGTAACAATCAGCCCCAGCATTTT.

The V and J genes are TRBV9 and TRBJ2-7, with D perhaps matching TRBD1 (5 bases). Trimming stripped 0 bases from V and 6 bases from J, with 19 bases between. The germline V gene has CDR1 SGDLS and CDR2 YYNGEE. The CDR3 runs 16 residues. Here the CDR3 reads CASSVGGSELISEQYF. The CDR3 DNA reads TGTGCCAGCAGCGTAGGGGGCTCTGAGCTCATCTCCGAGCAGTACTTC.

The chain carries TRBV6-1 and TRBJ1-1; D uncertain. CDR3 length equals 18 residues. V dropped 7 bases and J dropped 5 bases, with 29 bases sitting between them. From germline, CDR1 is MNHNS and CDR2 SASEGT. The CDR3 DNA follows: TGTGCCAGCACCCCCTATCAAAGAGCGAACGAACGAGAGACTGAAGCTTTCTTT. Translating gives CASTPYQRANERETEAFF.

CDR3 coding DNA: TGTGCCAGCACCCTGAGGGCAGGGTACCAGCCCCAGCATTTT. Its translation: CASTLRAGYQPQHF. V gene TRBV27 combines with J gene TRBJ1-5, with a possible D match to TRBD1 (5 bases). In germline, CDR1 is MNHEY, CDR2 SMNVEV (reference sequence). The CDR3 covers 14 residues. Trimming shortened V by 7 bases and J by 7 bases, and 17 bases separated the two germline ends.

The chain employs TRBV6-2 or TRBV6-3 and TRBJ2-5; 10 bases line up with TRBD2. The CDR3 sequence is 16 residues long. J gave up 5 bases and V 2 bases, and 8 bases lay outside the gene matches. Germline assignment: CDR1 MNHEY and CDR2 SVGEGT. CDR3 amino acids: CASSYPLAGVSETQYF. The CDR3, as DNA: TGTGCCAGCAGTTACCCTCTAGCGGGAGTTTCGGAGACCCAGTACTTC.

The chain is built from TRBV30 and TRBJ2-5, with 12 bases identical to TRBD1. The germline V gene has CDR1 GTSNPN and CDR2 SVGIG (reference sequence). The trim removed 3 bases at V and 5 bases at J, leaving 10 bases unmatched. The CDR3 length is 16 residues. The CDR3 DNA reads as TGTGCCTGGAGGAGCGAAAGGGACAGGGGGCGCGAGACCCAGTACTTC. Its translation is CAWRSERDRGRETQYF.

The chain combines TRBV5-1 with TRBJ2-1, with 14 bases aligning to TRBD2. The J segment lost 6 bases and the V segment lost 3 bases, leaving 5 bases of the junction unmatched. The CDR3 sequence is 16 residues long. The germline V gene has CDR1 SGHRS and CDR2 YFSETQ. CDR3 sequence (DNA): TGCGCCAGCAGCTCGGCGGGACTAGCGGGAGCCAATGAGCAGTTCTTC. Its translation is CASSSAGLAGANEQFF.

The chain joins TRBV11-3 to TRBJ1-1; no reliable D call. This CDR3 contains 13 residues. Trimming cost V 1 base and J 0 bases, with 3 bases left between them. Germline V gene data show CDR1 as SGHNT and CDR2 as YENEEA. The CDR3 DNA is TGTGCCAGCAGCTTAGGGGTGAACACTGAAGCTTTCTTT. Encoded protein: CASSLGVNTEAFF.